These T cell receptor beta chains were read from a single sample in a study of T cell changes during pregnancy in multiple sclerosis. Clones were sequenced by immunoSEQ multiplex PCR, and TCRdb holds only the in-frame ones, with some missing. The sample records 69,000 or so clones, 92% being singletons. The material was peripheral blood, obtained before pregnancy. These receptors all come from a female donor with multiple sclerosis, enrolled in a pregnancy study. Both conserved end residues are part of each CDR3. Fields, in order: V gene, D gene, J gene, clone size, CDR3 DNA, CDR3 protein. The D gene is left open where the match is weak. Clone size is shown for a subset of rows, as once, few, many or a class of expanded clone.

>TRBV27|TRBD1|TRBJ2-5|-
TGTGCCAGCAGTTACACCGGGACAGGGGGAAAGACCCAGTACTTC
CASSYTGTGGKTQYF
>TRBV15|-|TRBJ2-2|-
TGTGCCACCAGCAGCGGGAGCGCCACCGGGGAGCTGTTTTTT
CATSSGSATGELFF
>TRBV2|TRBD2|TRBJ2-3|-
TGTGCCTCCAACAGACTAGCGGGGACCACAGATACGCAGTATTTT
CASNRLAGTTDTQYF
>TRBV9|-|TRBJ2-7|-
TGTGCCAGCAGCCCCCGAGATAGTCGCTACGAGCAGTACTTC
CASSPRDSRYEQYF
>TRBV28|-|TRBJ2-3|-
TGTGCCACTCTTGGGACTCTCGTGGAAGATACGCAGTATTTT
CATLGTLVEDTQYF
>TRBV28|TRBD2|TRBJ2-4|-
TGTGCCAGCAGTTTTAATAGGGGACTAGCGGGATTAAGAGCCAAAAACATTCAGTACTTC
CASSFNRGLAGLRAKNIQYF
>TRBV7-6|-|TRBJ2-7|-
TGTGCCAGCAGTCCCAGGCTCGGGGTCTACGAGCAGTACTTC
CASSPRLGVYEQYF
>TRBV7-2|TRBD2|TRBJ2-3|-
TGTGCCAGCAGCTTGGTAGCGGGATCAATAAGTCGCACAGATACGCAGTATTTT
CASSLVAGSISRTDTQYF
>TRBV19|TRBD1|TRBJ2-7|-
TGTGCCAGTAGTACCCGGGACAGGCCCTACGAGCAGTACTTC
CASSTRDRPYEQYF
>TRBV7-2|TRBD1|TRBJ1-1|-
TGTGCCAGCAGCTTGCAGGGGGCGTTAGACACTGAAGCTTTCTTT
CASSLQGALDTEAFF
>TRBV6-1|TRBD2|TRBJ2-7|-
TGTGCCAGCAAGGTAGCGGGAGGAGGCTACGAGCAGTACTTC
CASKVAGGGYEQYF
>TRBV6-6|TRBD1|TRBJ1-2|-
TGTGCCAGCAGTGGACAGGGTATGAATGGCTACACCTTC
CASSGQGMNGYTF
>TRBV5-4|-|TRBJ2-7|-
TGTGCCAGCAGCTTGGGAATGGAGAGGGACGAGCAGTACTTC
CASSLGMERDEQYF
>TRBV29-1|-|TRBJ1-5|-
TGCAGCGTTGCTTCCCAGGGGAATCAGCCCCAGCATTTT
CSVASQGNQPQHF
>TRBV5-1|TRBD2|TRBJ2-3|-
TGCGCCAGCAGCTTCTTTAACCCTAGCGGGAGACGCACAGATACGCAGTATTTT
CASSFFNPSGRRTDTQYF
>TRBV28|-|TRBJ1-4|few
TGTGCCAGCAGGACGGGATTCGGTCTGAGAAAACTGTTTTTT
CASRTGFGLRKLFF
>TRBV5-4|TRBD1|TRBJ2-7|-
TGTGCCAGCAGCACGCCAGCGACAGGGTCGAGAGAGCAGTACTTC
CASSTPATGSREQYF
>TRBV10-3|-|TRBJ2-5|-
TGTGCCATCAGCATACAGGAGACCCAGTACTTC
CAISIQETQYF
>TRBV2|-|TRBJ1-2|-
TGTGCCTTCCGAGAGACAGGTTACAACTATGGCTACACCTTC
CAFRETGYNYGYTF
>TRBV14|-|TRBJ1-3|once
TGTGCCAGCAGCCCCGTCGGCTCTGGAAACACCATATATTTT
CASSPVGSGNTIYF
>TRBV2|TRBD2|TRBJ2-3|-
TGTGCCAGCAGTCCTACTAGCGGGAGGGTTGCCAGACCGACAACAGATACGCAGTATTTT
CASSPTSGRVARPTTDTQYF
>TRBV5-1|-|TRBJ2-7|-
TGCGCCAGCAGCTCGGTGGCCTCAGCGGCGCGCGAGCAGTACTTC
CASSSVASAAREQYF
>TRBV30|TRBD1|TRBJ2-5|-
TGTGCCTGGGGGGGACAGAAAGAGACCCAGTACTTC
CAWGGQKETQYF
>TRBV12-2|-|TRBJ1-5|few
TGTGCAAGTCGCTTAGGGGGGCGGTATAGCAATCAGCCCCAGCATTTT
CASRLGGRYSNQPQHF
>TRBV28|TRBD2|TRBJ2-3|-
TGTGCCAGCAAACCGAGGGGTCTAGCGGTGGTGGGTGGCACAGATACGCAGTATTTT
CASKPRGLAVVGGTDTQYF
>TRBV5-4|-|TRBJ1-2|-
TGTGCCAGCAGCTTTAGGACAGAGTACTATGGCTACACCTTC
CASSFRTEYYGYTF
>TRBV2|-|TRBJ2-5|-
TGTGCCAGCAGTGAAGCGCTAGCCCAAGAGACCCAGTACTTC
CASSEALAQETQYF
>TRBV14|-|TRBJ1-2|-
TGTGCCAGCAGCCCTAGGCAAGGGGCATACTATGGCTACACCTTC
CASSPRQGAYYGYTF
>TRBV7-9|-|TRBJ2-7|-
TGTGCCAGCAGCCGGAATACAGGGTGGGCTCACTACGAGCAGTACTTC
CASSRNTGWAHYEQYF
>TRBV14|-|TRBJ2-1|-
TGTGCCAGCAGCTCTTTCTCCGACAATGAGCAGTTCTTC
CASSSFSDNEQFF
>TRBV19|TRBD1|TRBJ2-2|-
TGTGCCAGTAGTCGGACAGGAGGATCCACCGGGGAGCTGTTTTTT
CASSRTGGSTGELFF
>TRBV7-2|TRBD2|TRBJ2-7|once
TGTGCCAGCAGCCCGCCCATAAGACTAGCGGCCTACGAGCAGTACTTC
CASSPPIRLAAYEQYF
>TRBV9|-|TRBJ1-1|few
TGTGCCAGCAGCGCCCCCCGGACGGAGGTTCGGACTGAAGCTTTCTTT
CASSAPRTEVRTEAFF
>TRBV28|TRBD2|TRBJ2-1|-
TGTGCCAGCACGCGGGGACTAGCGAACTACAATGAGCAGTTCTTC
CASTRGLANYNEQFF
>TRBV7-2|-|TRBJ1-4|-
TGTGCCAGCAGCTTAGACGTGCCTAAAACTAATGAAAAACTGTTTTTT
CASSLDVPKTNEKLFF
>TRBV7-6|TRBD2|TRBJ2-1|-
TGTGCCAGCAGCTTAGTACTAGCGGGAGGGCGATATGAGCAGTTCTTC
CASSLVLAGGRYEQFF
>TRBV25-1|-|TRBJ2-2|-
TGTGCCAGCAGTGAATCTTTAACCGGGGAGCTGTTTTTT
CASSESLTGELFF
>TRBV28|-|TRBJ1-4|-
TGTGCCAGCAGTTACCTATCGGGAGCGAGGGAAAAACTGTTTTTT
CASSYLSGAREKLFF
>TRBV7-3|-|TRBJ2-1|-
TGTGCCAGCAGCTTAATGGGCCAGGTATTGTCTTATGAGCAGTTCTTC
CASSLMGQVLSYEQFF
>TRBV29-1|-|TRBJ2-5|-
TGCAGCGTTGTCAAAACCTGGACTGGGCGGCAAGAGACCCAGTACTTC
CSVVKTWTGRQETQYF
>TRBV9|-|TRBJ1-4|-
TGTGCCAGCAGCCAGGTTTCTGCAACTAATGAAAAACTGTTTTTT
CASSQVSATNEKLFF
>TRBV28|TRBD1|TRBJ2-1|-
TGTGCCAGCAATAAAGTACAGGGGTCCTACAATGAGCAGTTCTTC
CASNKVQGSYNEQFF
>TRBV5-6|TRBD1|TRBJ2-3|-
TGTGCCAGCAGCAAGGGGACAGGGGTCGTAGATACGCAGTATTTT
CASSKGTGVVDTQYF
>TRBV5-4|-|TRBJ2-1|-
TGTGCCAGCAGCCCCGCGGCGGCTTACCCGTACAATGAGCAGTTCTTC
CASSPAAAYPYNEQFF
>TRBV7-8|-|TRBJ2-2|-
TGTGCCAGCAGCTCCAAAAGGGGAATTGGCACCGGGGAGCTGTTTTTT
CASSSKRGIGTGELFF
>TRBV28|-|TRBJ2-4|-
TGTGCCAGCACCCTGGGGCTCCCAAACATTCAGTACTTC
CASTLGLPNIQYF
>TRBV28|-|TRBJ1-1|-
TGTGCCAGCAGGGCCAGGGAGGAGTACACTGAAGCTTTCTTT
CASRAREEYTEAFF
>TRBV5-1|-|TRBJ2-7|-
TGCGCCAGCAGGGGGCAGGGTACCTACGAGCAGTACTTC
CASRGQGTYEQYF
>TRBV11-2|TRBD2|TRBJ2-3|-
TGTGCCAGCAGCTCATCGGGGGGGCTTCGCACAGATACGCAGTATTTT
CASSSSGGLRTDTQYF
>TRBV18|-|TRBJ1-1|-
TGTGCCAGCTCACCAGCGAGACACAGAGGGCTCACTGAAGCTTTCTTT
CASSPARHRGLTEAFF